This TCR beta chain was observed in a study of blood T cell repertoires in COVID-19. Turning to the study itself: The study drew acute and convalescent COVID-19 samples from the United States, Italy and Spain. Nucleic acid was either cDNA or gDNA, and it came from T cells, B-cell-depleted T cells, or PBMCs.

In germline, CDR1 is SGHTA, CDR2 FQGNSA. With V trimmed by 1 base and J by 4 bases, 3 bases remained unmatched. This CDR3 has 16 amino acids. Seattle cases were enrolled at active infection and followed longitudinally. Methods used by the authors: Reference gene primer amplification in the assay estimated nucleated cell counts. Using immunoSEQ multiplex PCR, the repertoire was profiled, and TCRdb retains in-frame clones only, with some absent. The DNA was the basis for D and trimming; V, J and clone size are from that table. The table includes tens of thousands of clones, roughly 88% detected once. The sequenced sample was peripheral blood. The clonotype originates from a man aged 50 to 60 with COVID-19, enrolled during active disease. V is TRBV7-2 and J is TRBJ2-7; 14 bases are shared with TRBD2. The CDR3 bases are TGTGCCAGCAGCTTAGAAGGGACTAGCGGGAGTTACGAGCAGTACTTC. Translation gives CASSLEGTSGSYEQYF.